Following are 32 T cell receptor beta chains from one sample sequenced in a study of blood T cell repertoires in COVID-19. Clones were sequenced by immunoSEQ multiplex PCR, and TCRdb holds only the in-frame ones, with some missing. The repertoire includes some 320,000 clones, under 90% of them detected once, and 11% sits in the top ten. Input material: peripheral blood. The receptors were sampled from a woman aged 25 to 39 with COVID-19, enrolled during active disease.

Here the CDR3 reads CASSYGGSREQYF. The CDR3, as DNA: TGTGCCAGCAGTTACGGTGGTTCGCGGGAGCAGTACTTC. The rearrangement uses TRBV6-5 and TRBJ2-7; no clear D. Looked up from germline, CDR1 is MNHEY and CDR2 is SVGAGI. There are 13 residues in the CDR3. Trimming removed 2 bases at V and 7 bases at J, with 12 bases between.

V gene TRBV9 combines with J gene TRBJ1-3; D remains ambiguous. With 0 bases removed from V and 0 bases from J, the gap between germline ends came to 10 bases. The CDR3 consists of 16 residues. Germline V CDR1 and CDR2: SGDLS, YYNGEE. CDR3 nucleotide sequence: TGTGCCAGCAGCGTAGGTGCAGTACGCTCTGGAAACACCATATATTTT. Translating it yields CASSVGAVRSGNTIYF.

Comment on this clone: Other DNA variants within this sample encode the same CDR3. This sequence joins TRBV27 and TRBJ1-5; D is perhaps TRBD1 (6 bases). Trimming took 6 bases from V and 3 from J, leaving 12 bases between them. CDR1 is MNHEY and CDR2 is SMNVEV in the germline V gene (reference sequence). The length of the CDR3 is 14 residues. The CDR3 bases are TGTGCCAGCAGCCTCAGGGGTCCCAATCAGCCCCAGCATTTT. Amino acid sequence: CASSLRGPNQPQHF.

The V call is TRBV9, the J call TRBJ2-7; 8 bases match TRBD1. The germline V gene has CDR1 SGDLS and CDR2 YYNGEE. The CDR3 has 16 residues. V trimming: 4 bases; J trimming: 2 bases; junction bases outside the gene matches: 11. This CDR3 is CASSSTGGFGAYEQYF. The CDR3 coding sequence is TGTGCCAGCAGCAGTACAGGGGGTTTTGGGGCCTACGAGCAGTACTTC.

The V and J genes are TRBV27 and TRBJ1-2; the match to TRBD1 covers 9 bases. This CDR3 has 16 amino acids. J was trimmed by 7 bases and V by 6 bases; bases with no gene match: 15. The germline V gene has CDR1 MNHEY and CDR2 SMNVEV (reference sequence). The CDR3 is CASRSLVVQGAAGYTF. CDR3 sequence (DNA): TGTGCCAGCAGAAGTTTAGTGGTACAGGGGGCGGCTGGCTACACCTTC.

The chain has TRBV7-8 and TRBJ1-1; 7 bases are shared with TRBD1. The J segment lost 2 bases and the V segment lost 5 bases, leaving 8 bases of the junction unmatched. The CDR3 loop spans 15 amino acids. Germline assignment: CDR1 SGHVS and CDR2 FQNEAQ. In nucleotides, the CDR3 is TGTGCCAGCAGCCCTCCCGACAGGGCCAACACTGAAGCTTTCTTT. It yields the protein CASSPPDRANTEAFF.

The V gene is TRBV12-5, the J gene TRBJ1-2; the D is unclear. The CDR3 is made up of 14 amino acids. Trimming stripped 4 bases from V and 2 bases from J, with 11 bases between. From germline, CDR1 is LGHNT and CDR2 FRNRAP. DNA for the CDR3: TGTGCTAGTGGTTCGAGGCCCCTAAACTATGGCTACACCTTC. It yields the protein CASGSRPLNYGYTF.

The gene calls are TRBV18 and TRBJ2-5; unclear D gene. V was trimmed by 6 bases and J by 2 bases, leaving 10 bases between them. The CDR3 contains 13 residues. The germline V gene has CDR1 KGHSH and CDR2 LQKENI. CDR3 sequence reads: CASSSDIQETQYF. The CDR3 region has the DNA TGTGCCAGCTCGTCAGACATTCAAGAGACCCAGTACTTC.

This rearrangement joins TRBV19 to TRBJ2-7, with TRBD1 matching over 7 bases. The germline gives CDR1 LNHDA, CDR2 SQIVND (reference sequence). V was pared by 9 bases and J by 6 bases, with 8 bases of the junction left unmatched. This CDR3 spans 12 amino acids. The DNA for the CDR3 is TGTGCCAGCAAGGGACAGAGAACCGAGCAGTACTTC. Its protein product is CASKGQRTEQYF.

The chain recombines TRBV19 with TRBJ2-1; TRBD2 aligns across 10 bases. The CDR3 length is 14 residues. V trimming: 4 bases; J trimming: 3 bases; junction bases outside the gene matches: 0. The V gene's germline CDR1 is LNHDA and CDR2 SQIVND (reference sequence). In DNA, the CDR3 is TGTGCCAGTAGTACTAGCGGGGGCTACAATGAGCAGTTCTTC. As protein: CASSTSGGYNEQFF.

This rearrangement joins TRBV7-8 to TRBJ2-1, with D possibly TRBD2 on 6 matching bases. CDR3 length: 16 amino acids. Germline V gives CDR1 SGHVS, CDR2 FQNEAQ. V was shortened by 5 bases and J by 2 bases, with 16 bases between the two germline ends. The CDR3: CASSLRGGTPYNEQFF. DNA of the CDR3: TGTGCCAGCAGCCTCCGTGGGGGGACCCCCTACAATGAGCAGTTCTTC.

V gene TRBV10-3 combines with J gene TRBJ2-3; D not resolved. V lost 2 bases to trimming and J lost 1 base, with 4 bases between them. Per the germline V gene, CDR1 is ENHRY and CDR2 is SYGVKD. CDR3 length equals 13 residues. CDR3 amino acids: CAISERGTDTQYF. Here the CDR3 DNA reads TGTGCCATCAGTGAGCGGGGCACAGATACGCAGTATTTT.

The J gene is TRBJ2-5, the V gene TRBV15; 11 bases are shared with TRBD2. Trimming at V came to 3 bases and at J to 3 bases, leaving 9 bases not matched to a gene. The CDR3 length is 17 residues. Germline V CDR1 and CDR2: LNHNV, YYDKDF (reference sequence). CDR3 sequence reads: CATSRGRTSGFEETQYF. The CDR3, as DNA: TGTGCCACCAGCAGGGGAAGGACTAGCGGGTTTGAAGAGACCCAGTACTTC.

This clone was picked up a small number of times. This specimen includes other DNA sequences encoding the same CDR3. The chain uses TRBV5-1 and TRBJ1-2; TRBD1 agrees at 7 bases. CDR3 length: 13 amino acids. Germline values: CDR1 SGHRS, CDR2 YFSETQ. Losses at the gene ends were 3 bases for V and 2 bases for J; bases not matched to a gene: 1. The CDR3 sequence is CASSSQGNYGYTF. Written as DNA, the CDR3 is TGCGCCAGCAGCTCACAGGGGAACTATGGCTACACCTTC.

V and J are TRBV2 and TRBJ2-3, with D possibly being TRBD2 (5 bases). Germline CDR1 SNHLY, CDR2 FYNNEI. The CDR3 consists of 15 residues. Trimming shortened V by 5 bases and J by 5 bases, and 17 bases separated the two germline ends. In DNA, the CDR3 is TGTGCCAGCAGTCTCTGGTCAGGAGGTGGAGATACGCAGTATTTT. Residues: CASSLWSGGGDTQYF.

The rearrangement uses TRBV14 and TRBJ2-3; perhaps TRBD1 as D (6 bases). Trimming cost V 4 bases and J 3 bases, with 17 bases left between them. The CDR3 totals 16 residues. Germline V CDR1 and CDR2: SGHDN, FVKESK. The CDR3 region is CASSRFSGAGTDTQYF. CDR3 sequence (DNA): TGTGCCAGCAGCCGCTTTTCAGGGGCAGGGACAGATACGCAGTATTTT.

CDR3 protein: CASSIDGGYQETQYF. The CDR3 bases are TGTGCCAGTAGTATAGATGGAGGGTACCAAGAGACCCAGTACTTC. The J gene is TRBJ2-5, the V gene TRBV19, with D possibly matching TRBD2 (6 bases). Germline CDR1 is LNHDA and CDR2 is SQIVND (reference sequence). Trimming stripped 0 bases from V and 0 bases from J, with 8 bases between. The length of the CDR3 is 15 residues.

The J gene is TRBJ2-1, the V gene TRBV28; 7 nucleotides agree with TRBD1. After removal of 6 bases from V and 3 bases from J, the junction contained 8 bases not matched to a gene. Germline V lookup: CDR1 MDHEN, CDR2 SYDVKM. The CDR3 has 15 residues. This CDR3 is CASSLTGELYNEQFF. The DNA of the CDR3 is TGTGCCAGCAGCCTCACAGGGGAACTCTACAATGAGCAGTTCTTC.

The chain links TRBV5-4 to TRBJ2-2, with TRBD2 matching 9 bases. CDR1 is SGHNT, CDR2 YYREEE, per germline (reference sequence). CDR3 size: 14 residues. Trimming cost V 2 bases and J 6 bases; bases outside gene matches: 2. CDR3 amino acids: CASSFRGGAGELFF. Written as DNA, the CDR3 is TGTGCCAGCAGCTTCCGCGGGGGGGCCGGGGAGCTGTTTTTT.

The chain employs TRBV5-1 and TRBJ2-3, with 9 bases fitting TRBD2. CDR1 and CDR2 from the germline V gene are SGHRS and YFSETQ. The CDR3 spans 14 residues. V shed 7 bases and J 4 bases; nucleotides not matched to a gene: 7. For the CDR3, the DNA is TGCGCCAGCCACCGCGGGGGGGATCCAGATACGCAGTATTTT. Protein sequence: CASHRGGDPDTQYF.

The chain links TRBV7-9 to TRBJ2-3; 8 bases are shared with TRBD2. Trimming at V came to 6 bases and at J to 5 bases, leaving 4 bases not matched to a gene. Germline V gives CDR1 SEHNR, CDR2 FQNEAQ (reference sequence). This CDR3 comprises 13 residues. The CDR3 region is CASSLSGVDTQYF. The CDR3 DNA is TGTGCCAGCAGTCTTAGCGGGGTAGATACGCAGTATTTT. The full variable domain, its missing parts supplied by reference TRBV7-9 and TRBJ2-3, is DTGVSQNPRHKITKRGQNVTFRCDPISEHNRLYWYRQTLGQGPEFLTYFQNEAQLEKSRLLSDRFSAERPKGSFSTLEIQRTEQGDSAMYLCASSLSGVDTQYFGPGTRLTVL.

This clone has just a few counts. This chain connects TRBV27 to TRBJ2-7, with TRBD1 matching 9 bases. Per germline, CDR1 MNHEY and CDR2 SMNVEV (reference sequence). This CDR3 region has 14 residues. V lost 8 bases, J lost 3 bases, and 8 bases stayed unmatched. The CDR3 loop is CASSTGQGNYEQYF. The CDR3 nucleotides read TGTGCCAGCTCTACGGGACAGGGAAACTACGAGCAGTACTTC.

V gene TRBV6-5 combines with J gene TRBJ2-2, with a weak D call TRBD1 (6 bases). From germline, CDR1 is MNHEY and CDR2 SVGAGI. The CDR3 is 14 residues long. V lost 6 bases, J lost 0 bases, and 8 bases lay in between. As DNA, the CDR3 is TGTGCCAGCAGCGACAGGCCGAACACCGGGGAGCTGTTTTTT. Its protein is CASSDRPNTGELFF.

This clone was seen a single time. This rearrangement joins TRBV19 to TRBJ1-5, with TRBD1 matching over 8 bases. This CDR3 contains 15 residues. The V gene end was trimmed by 5 bases and the J gene end by 5 bases; junction bases not matched to a gene: 8. Germline CDR1 and CDR2: LNHDA and SQIVND (reference sequence). CDR3 bases: TGTGCCAGTAGTGCAGGGGGCCGCGCTTATCAGCCCCAGCATTTT. As protein: CASSAGGRAYQPQHF.

The V gene is TRBV10-3, the J gene TRBJ2-3, with 7 nucleotides matching TRBD2. Germline CDR1 is ENHRY and CDR2 is SYGVKD. The CDR3 is 17 residues long. J gave up 4 bases and V 2 bases, and 12 bases lay outside the gene matches. The CDR3 DNA reads TGTGCCATCAGTGAGCCATCTAAGCGGGGCGGGCCAGATACGCAGTATTTT. Its protein product is CAISEPSKRGGPDTQYF.

This clone appeared once. The chain employs TRBV19 and TRBJ1-1; 8 bases match TRBD1. Germline V gene lookup returns CDR1 LNHDA and CDR2 SQIVND (reference sequence). The junction had 5 bases not matched to a gene; V was cut back by 7 bases and J by 4 bases. The CDR3 length is 13 residues. CDR3: CASTQGASTEAFF. The CDR3 region has the DNA TGTGCCAGTACCCAGGGGGCTTCCACTGAAGCTTTCTTT. The whole variable domain, filled in from reference TRBV19 and TRBJ1-1, reads DGGITQSPKYLFRKEGQNVTLSCEQNLNHDAMYWYRQDPGQGLRLIYYSQIVNDFQKGDIAEGYSVSREKKESFPLTVTSAQKNPTAFYLCASTQGASTEAFFGQGTRLTVV.

V and J are TRBV4-2 and TRBJ2-3, with 7 positions matching TRBD2. With V trimmed by 0 bases and J by 1 base, 4 bases remained unmatched. Germline-derived CDR1 and CDR2 are LGHNA and YNFKEQ. The CDR3 totals 16 residues. The CDR3: CASSQESLAGTDTQYF. CDR3 bases: TGTGCCAGCAGCCAAGAGTCCCTAGCGGGCACAGATACGCAGTATTTT.

The chain carries TRBV4-1 and TRBJ1-1, with 10 nucleotides matching TRBD1. Per germline, CDR1 MGHRA and CDR2 YSYEKL. The trim removed 4 bases at V and 7 bases at J, leaving 9 bases unmatched. This CDR3 has 15 residues. CDR3 bases: TGCGCCAGCAGCCCAATGGGACAGGGGAACGTTGAAGCTTTCTTT. Protein product: CASSPMGQGNVEAFF.

The CDR3 nucleotides are TGTGCCAGCAGTTTACGACAGGGCGCTGAAGCTTTCTTT. It codes for CASSLRQGAEAFF. This chain uses TRBV27 with TRBJ1-1, with TRBD1 matching over 7 bases. V lost 2 bases, J lost 6 bases, and 3 bases stayed unmatched. The CDR3 totals 13 residues. In germline, CDR1 is MNHEY, CDR2 SMNVEV (reference sequence).

V and J are TRBV6-4 and TRBJ2-3; D may be TRBD2 (6 bases). CDR1 and CDR2 (germline): MRHNA, SNTAGT. V lost 3 bases, J lost 7 bases, and 11 bases lay in between. CDR3 length: 13 residues. CDR3 in amino acids: CASSELRGNTQYF. CDR3 sequence (DNA): TGTGCCAGCAGTGAACTCCGGGGGAATACGCAGTATTTT.

The chain links TRBV5-1 to TRBJ1-2, with a possible D match to TRBD1 (5 bases). V was clipped by 2 bases and J by 4 bases, with 9 bases between them. CDR3 length equals 13 residues. Germline CDR1 is SGHRS and CDR2 is YFSETQ. The CDR3 reads CASSLDRSYGYTF. Here the CDR3 DNA reads TGCGCCAGCAGCTTAGACAGATCCTATGGCTACACCTTC.

The rearrangement joins TRBV6-5 to TRBJ1-5; maybe TRBD1 (6 bases). The CDR3 is 13 amino acids. The germline V and J ends were trimmed by 6 bases and 4 bases, with 10 bases remaining between them. Germline CDR1 and CDR2: MNHEY and SVGAGI. In DNA form, the CDR3 reads TGTGCCAGCAGGATTACAGGGAATCAGCCCCAGCATTTT. Residues: CASRITGNQPQHF.